Below, one T cell receptor beta chain is given with its context. CDR3 length: 16 residues. Germline V gene sequence: CDR1 SGHTS, CDR2 YDEGEE. The V and J ends lost 2 bases and 3 bases, in that order; junction bases with no gene match: 6. Authors of the study amplified TCR beta CDR3 regions from RNA transcripts. HTBI primers drove first-round RT-PCR of the TCR CDR3. TCRdb recomputed calls from the multiplex PCR reads with MiXCR, one row per CDR3 protein. The repertoire holds approximately 430,000 distinct CDR3 sequences, with less than 20% as singletons. The entry originates in a study of T cells in Graves' hyperthyroidism and ophthalmopathy.

V and J are TRBV5-8 and TRBJ2-2, with 8 nucleotides matching TRBD1. This sequence was found in a woman between 18 and 29 years old with Graves' hyperthyroidism. Sequencing was done on a sample of blood. The CDR3 loop is CASSFTGGSYTGELFF. CDR3 bases: TGTGCCAGCAGCTTTACAGGGGGAAGTTACACCGGGGAGCTGTTTTTT.